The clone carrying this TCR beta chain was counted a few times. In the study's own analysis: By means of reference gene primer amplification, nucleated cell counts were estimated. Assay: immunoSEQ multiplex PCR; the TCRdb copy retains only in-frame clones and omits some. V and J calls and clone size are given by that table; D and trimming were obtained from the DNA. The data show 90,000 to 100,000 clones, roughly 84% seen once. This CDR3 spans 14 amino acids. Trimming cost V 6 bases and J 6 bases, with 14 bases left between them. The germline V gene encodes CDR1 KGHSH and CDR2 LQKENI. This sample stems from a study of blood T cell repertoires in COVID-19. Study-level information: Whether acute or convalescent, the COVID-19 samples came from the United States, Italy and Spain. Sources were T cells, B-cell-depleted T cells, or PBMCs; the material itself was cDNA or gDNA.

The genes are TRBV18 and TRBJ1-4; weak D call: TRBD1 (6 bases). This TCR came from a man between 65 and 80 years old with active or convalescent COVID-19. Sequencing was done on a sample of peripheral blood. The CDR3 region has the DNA TGTGCCAGCTCCCAGGGGTCGGCGGATGAAAAACTGTTTTTT. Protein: CASSQGSADEKLFF.